The rows below give T cell receptor beta chains drawn from one sample of a study of shared clonotypes between healthy human individuals. Sequencing used immunoSEQ multiplex PCR; TCRdb keeps in-frame clones, though not all of them. This sample has some 2.4 million clones, with more than 85% found just once. Sequenced: naive CD4+ T cells from PBMCs. The receptors derive from a man between 18 and 35 years old in good health. Some clones in this sample may be carry-over from other donors' samples. Both conserved end residues are part of each CDR3. A D gene is named only where the DNA matches it firmly. Clone size, where shown, is once, few, many, or a class for clones that have expanded.

D gene	clone size	J gene	V gene	CDR3 DNA	CDR3 protein
.	.	TRBJ1-6	TRBV4-3	TGCGCCAGCAGCCCGGAGGAACAGTTGGATAATTCACCCCTCCACTTT	CASSPEEQLDNSPLHF
.	.	TRBJ1-5	TRBV28	TGTGCCAGCAGTCTGAGGGTTGGCAATCAGCCCCAGCATTTT	CASSLRVGNQPQHF
.	.	TRBJ2-2	TRBV25-1	TGTGCCAGCGGTAAACACGAAAACACCGGGGAGCTGTTTTTT	CASGKHENTGELFF
.	.	TRBJ2-7	TRBV6-1	TGTGCCAGCAGTGAAGAGATCTACTACGAGCAGTACTTC	CASSEEIYYEQYF
.	.	TRBJ2-3	TRBV28	TGTGCCAGCAGTTCCCCGGGACGGAGCCCCACAGATACGCAGTATTTT	CASSSPGRSPTDTQYF
TRBD1	.	TRBJ1-2	TRBV28	TGTGCCAGCAGGGAGACAGGGGTTACTAACTATGGCTACACCTTC	CASRETGVTNYGYTF
TRBD2	once	TRBJ2-4	TRBV29-1	TGCAGCGTTACAGGAGCGGGAGGGCAAAACATTCAGTACTTC	CSVTGAGGQNIQYF
.	few	TRBJ1-5	TRBV2	TGTGCCAGCAGTGAAGACAGTTATAGCAATCAGCCCCAGCATTTT	CASSEDSYSNQPQHF
.	.	TRBJ1-1	TRBV7-9	TGTGCCAGCAGCTTGATGGGGGCAGACACTGAAGCTTTCTTT	CASSLMGADTEAFF
TRBD2	.	TRBJ2-1	TRBV5-1	TGCGCCAGCAGCCCCTGGGTACGCTCCGGGGGGGGCAATGAGCAGTTCTTC	CASSPWVRSGGGNEQFF
TRBD2	.	TRBJ2-5	TRBV7-8	TGTGCCAGCAGGCCATCGATAGCGGGAGTTCACGAGACCCAGTACTTC	CASRPSIAGVHETQYF
TRBD2	.	TRBJ2-5	TRBV18	TGTGCCAGCTCGACACTAGCGGGAGAAGAGACCCAGTACTTC	CASSTLAGEETQYF
.	.	TRBJ1-5	TRBV6-5	TGTGCCAGCAGTAGAGGGCTCCGCAATCAGCCCCAGCATTTT	CASSRGLRNQPQHF
.	.	TRBJ1-4	TRBV28	TGTGCCAGCAGGTGGAGGGGAGGCGAAAAACTGTTTTTT	CASRWRGGEKLFF
.	.	TRBJ1-2	TRBV19	TGTGCCAGTAGCGATCGTCCGGGACTTAACTATGGCTACACCTTC	CASSDRPGLNYGYTF